These 24 T cell receptor beta chains share one sample of origin, sequenced in a study of shared T cell receptors in the human thymus. Assay: immunoSEQ multiplex PCR; the TCRdb copy retains only in-frame clones and omits some. This table holds about 660,000 clones, approximately 90% found once. A further study also used this sample, focusing on human thymus T cells.

The sample consisted of thymocytes. The source is a boy under three years old with a congenital heart defect.

This clone was picked up a small number of times. The chain recombines TRBV25-1 with TRBJ2-3; perhaps TRBD1 as D (6 bases). V was cut by 6 bases and J by 1 base, with 14 bases left in between. The CDR3 length is 15 residues. Germline V gene data show CDR1 as MGHDK and CDR2 as SYGVNS. The DNA of the CDR3 is TGTGCCAGCAGGGGTCAGGGGCTTTGCACAGATACGCAGTATTTT. Translation: CASRGQGLCTDTQYF.

This chain uses TRBV5-8 with TRBJ2-7; D call uncertain. Germline values: CDR1 SGHTS, CDR2 YDEGEE. V dropped 0 bases and J dropped 0 bases, with 16 bases sitting between them. CDR3 length equals 17 residues. CDR3 bases: TGTGCCAGCAGCTTGGGGCGTTGTTGCTGGAGCTCCTACGAGCAGTACTTC. Encoded protein: CASSLGRCCWSSYEQYF.

This clone was counted a single time. The genes are TRBV18 and TRBJ2-6; D remains ambiguous. Germline V gene data show CDR1 as KGHSH and CDR2 as LQKENI. This CDR3 contains 18 residues. Between the trimmed V and J ends, which lost 0 bases and 2 bases, there was a span of 14 bases. CDR3 in DNA: TGTGCCAGCTCACCACCGCCGAGGATCGAACCTGGGGCCAACGTCCTGACTTTC. It is translated as CASSPPPRIEPGANVLTF.

The gene calls are TRBV28 and TRBJ2-1; 8 bases agree with TRBD1. The germline V gene has CDR1 MDHEN and CDR2 SYDVKM. CDR3 length equals 16 residues. After removal of 5 bases from V and 6 bases from J, the junction contained 12 bases not matched to a gene. The CDR3 sequence is CASSIDGGQGSNEQFF. The CDR3 DNA reads TGTGCCAGCAGTATAGATGGAGGACAGGGATCCAATGAGCAGTTCTTC. The complete variable domain, with remaining parts taken from reference TRBV28 and TRBJ2-1, reads DVKVTQSSRYLVKRTGEKVFLECVQDMDHENMFWYRQDPGLGLRLIYFSYDVKMKEKGDIPEGYSVSREKKERFSLILESASTNQTSMYLCASSIDGGQGSNEQFFGPGTRLTVL.

The rearrangement joins TRBV30 to TRBJ1-2; 8 bases line up with TRBD1. From germline, CDR1 is GTSNPN and CDR2 SVGIG (reference sequence). The length of the CDR3 is 14 residues. J gave up 2 bases and V 1 base, and 3 bases lay outside the gene matches. CDR3 nucleotides: TGTGCCTGGAGTGAGGACAGGGAGAACTATGGCTACACCTTC. Its protein product is CAWSEDRENYGYTF.

The CDR3 spells CASSDSLSGGVTDTQYF. The CDR3 nucleotides read TGTGCCAGCAGTGACTCCCTGAGCGGGGGAGTGACAGATACGCAGTATTTT. V and J are TRBV6-4 and TRBJ2-3, with 8 bases aligning to TRBD2. The CDR3 totals 17 residues. Trimming removed 0 bases from V and 3 bases from J; junction bases left unmatched: 8. Germline V lookup: CDR1 MRHNA, CDR2 SNTAGT.

The CDR3 protein is CASSLLGECTDTQYF. The CDR3 DNA reads as TGTGCCAGCAGCTTACTCGGGGAGTGCACAGATACGCAGTATTTT. The chain carries TRBV11-2 and TRBJ2-3; weak D call: TRBD2 (5 bases). The CDR3 has 15 residues. The V and J ends lost 2 bases and 1 base respectively, with 10 bases between them. Germline V gene lookup returns CDR1 SGHAT and CDR2 FQNNGV.

The V gene is TRBV27, the J gene TRBJ2-3; D is undetermined. Trimming left V 2 bases short and J 2 bases short, with 14 bases between. CDR3 length: 16 residues. Germline CDR1 is MNHEY and CDR2 is SMNVEV (reference sequence). Here the CDR3 DNA reads TGTGCCAGCAGTTTAGGTCTGCGGAGCTTCACAGATACGCAGTATTTT. Translating gives CASSLGLRSFTDTQYF.

The chain is built from TRBV25-1 and TRBJ2-3; 10 positions match TRBD2. V trimming: 3 bases; J trimming: 3 bases; junction bases outside the gene matches: 6. The CDR3 contains 16 residues. CDR1 and CDR2 from the germline V gene are MGHDK and SYGVNS. The CDR3 region has the DNA TGTGCCAGCAGTGATGGGGGACTAGCGTGTACAGATACGCAGTATTTT. As protein: CASSDGGLACTDTQYF.

This chain links TRBV4-1 with TRBJ2-7, with a tentative D call TRBD2 (6 bases). CDR1 MGHRA and CDR2 YSYEKL come from the germline V gene. V shed 4 bases and J shed 3 bases, with 22 bases lying between them. The CDR3 totals 17 residues. As DNA, the CDR3 is TGCGCCAGCAGCCTAAGAGCTAGGCGGGATGGTGGCTACGAGCAGTACTTC. Residues: CASSLRARRDGGYEQYF.

This clone was counted a single time. V is TRBV20-1 and J is TRBJ1-2; a possible D gene is TRBD1 (5 bases). Germline V lookup: CDR1 DFQATT, CDR2 SNEGSKA (reference sequence). V was pared by 3 bases and J by 10 bases, with 12 bases between. The CDR3 is made up of 11 amino acids. CDR3 residues: CSASRTGDYTF. CDR3 coding DNA: TGCAGTGCTAGTCGCACAGGTGACTACACCTTC.

V usage is TRBV7-9 and J usage is TRBJ2-2, with 8 bases identical to TRBD1. J was trimmed by 13 bases and V by 5 bases; bases with no gene match: 6. This CDR3 is 12 amino acids long. Germline V CDR1 and CDR2: SEHNR, FQNEAQ (reference sequence). The CDR3 is CASSPGQGGLFF. DNA of the CDR3: TGTGCCAGCAGCCCAGGACAGGGAGGGCTGTTTTTT.

The rearrangement links TRBV7-9 to TRBJ2-7; 12 nucleotides align to TRBD1. CDR1 SEHNR and CDR2 FQNEAQ come from the germline V gene (reference sequence). This CDR3 has 17 residues. V lost 1 base, J lost 4 bases, and 8 bases stayed unmatched. The DNA of the CDR3 is TGTGCCAGCAGCTTAGTCGCCGGGACAGGGGGCTCGTACGAGCAGTACTTC. Translation: CASSLVAGTGGSYEQYF. The entire variable domain, with the rest obtained from reference TRBV7-9 and TRBJ2-7, is as follows: DTGVSQNPRHKITKRGQNVTFRCDPISEHNRLYWYRQTLGQGPEFLTYFQNEAQLEKSRLLSDRFSAERPKGSFSTLEIQRTEQGDSAMYLCASSLVAGTGGSYEQYFGPGTRLTVT.

The chain employs TRBV19 and TRBJ2-7; tentatively, D is TRBD2 (6 bases). V lost 9 bases and J lost 1, with 16 bases in between. Germline CDR1 is LNHDA and CDR2 is SQIVND (reference sequence). There are 14 residues in the CDR3. CDR3 in amino acids: CASSGTQHSYEQYF. CDR3 nucleotides: TGTGCCAGCTCCGGGACTCAGCATTCCTACGAGCAGTACTTC. The full variable domain, completed using reference TRBV19 and TRBJ2-7, is DGGITQSPKYLFRKEGQNVTLSCEQNLNHDAMYWYRQDPGQGLRLIYYSQIVNDFQKGDIAEGYSVSREKKESFPLTVTSAQKNPTAFYLCASSGTQHSYEQYFGPGTRLTVT.

The chain couples TRBV7-6 to TRBJ1-4; 8 positions match TRBD1. Germline CDR1 SGHVS, CDR2 FNYEAQ. CDR3 length equals 19 residues. With V trimmed by 2 bases and J by 2 bases, 13 bases remained unmatched. In nucleotides, the CDR3 is TGTGCCAGCAGCTTACTACCACAGGGGGGGGGAGGGACTAATGAAAAACTGTTTTTT. Residues: CASSLLPQGGGGTNEKLFF.

The chain employs TRBV4-3 and TRBJ2-3, with 9 bases matching TRBD1. J was trimmed by 1 base and V by 3 bases; bases with no gene match: 5. CDR3 length: 16 amino acids. Per germline, CDR1 LGHNA and CDR2 YSLEER. The CDR3 sequence: CASSHARQGGTDTQYF. The CDR3 nucleotides are TGCGCCAGCAGCCACGCCAGACAGGGGGGCACAGATACGCAGTATTTT.

The chain links TRBV4-2 to TRBJ2-5; 8 positions match TRBD2. The CDR3 contains 15 residues. Germline V gives CDR1 LGHNA, CDR2 YNFKEQ. V lost 0 bases, J lost 5 bases, and 5 bases stayed unmatched. This CDR3 reads CASSQDRLAMETQYF. The CDR3 DNA is TGTGCCAGCAGCCAAGATAGACTAGCGATGGAGACCCAGTACTTC.

The chain carries TRBV30 and TRBJ2-5; 7 nucleotides line up with TRBD2. This CDR3 spans 19 amino acids. The germline CDR1 and CDR2 sequences are GTSNPN and SVGIG (reference sequence). With V trimmed by 0 bases and J by 2 bases, 18 bases remained unmatched. Written as DNA, the CDR3 is TGTGCCTGGAGTGTAGGGCCTAGCCCCCTAGCGGAAAATCAAGAGACCCAGTACTTC. Translation: CAWSVGPSPLAENQETQYF.

The chain combines TRBV27 with TRBJ2-7; 10 nucleotides agree with TRBD2. CDR1 is MNHEY, CDR2 SMNVEV, per germline (reference sequence). V trimming: 6 bases; J trimming: 3 bases; junction bases outside the gene matches: 11. This CDR3 contains 16 residues. The DNA for the CDR3 is TGTGCCAGCAGCCCCTCACCACTAGCGGGGAACTACGAGCAGTACTTC. This codes for CASSPSPLAGNYEQYF.

A single count supports this clone. The chain employs TRBV2 and TRBJ2-1; 7 bases match TRBD2. The CDR3 length is 17 residues. V lost 2 bases, J lost 7 bases, and 14 bases stayed unmatched. CDR1 is SNHLY, CDR2 FYNNEI, per germline. The CDR3, as DNA: TGTGCCAGCAGTGAACTTCGGTGGGAGGGCTCAGGTAATGAGCAGTTCTTC. This gives the protein CASSELRWEGSGNEQFF.

The J gene is TRBJ2-1, the V gene TRBV5-1; TRBD1 aligns across 9 bases. Germline assignment: CDR1 SGHRS and CDR2 YFSETQ. The CDR3 loop spans 15 amino acids. With V trimmed by 3 bases and J by 7 bases, 8 bases remained unmatched. CDR3 coding DNA: TGCGCCAGCAGCTCACCCGGGACAGGGACGAATGAGCAGTTCTTC. Protein product: CASSSPGTGTNEQFF.

This chain connects TRBV2 to TRBJ2-7; unclear D gene. V lost 2 bases and J lost 4, with 21 bases in between. Germline CDR1 and CDR2: SNHLY and FYNNEI. This CDR3 spans 17 amino acids. CDR3 protein: CASSEIWVGQLNYEQYF. In DNA form, the CDR3 reads TGTGCCAGCAGTGAAATTTGGGTTGGGCAGCTGAATTACGAGCAGTACTTC.

The chain recombines TRBV11-2 with TRBJ2-5, with 8 nucleotides matching TRBD2. After removal of 0 bases from V and 5 bases from J, the junction contained 11 bases not matched to a gene. The V gene's germline CDR1 is SGHAT and CDR2 FQNNGV. CDR3 length equals 17 residues. CDR3 DNA sequence: TGTGCCAGCAGCTTAGATGGGTTAGGGCGGGAGGTTGAGACCCAGTACTTC. It translates to CASSLDGLGREVETQYF.

The V call is TRBV9, the J call TRBJ2-2; TRBD1 might be the D (6 bases). V was cut by 0 bases and J by 1 base, with 10 bases left in between. The CDR3 contains 16 residues. Germline CDR1 reads SGDLS; CDR2 reads YYNGEE. The CDR3 protein is CASSVAGHLNTGELFF. The CDR3 region has the DNA TGTGCCAGCAGCGTAGCGGGACACTTGAACACCGGGGAGCTGTTTTTT.